The clone carrying this T cell receptor (beta chain) came up once. Its antigen is currently unknown. These data are taken from a study of cytomegalovirus exposure and HLA in healthy donors. Broader study findings: Most TCRs appeared rarely, but some public TCRs recurred in many donors. Researchers catalogued approximately 160 TCR beta chains as cytomegalovirus-associated. It was reportedly the case that the classifier diagnosed cytomegalovirus status with high specificity and sensitivity.

Clones were sequenced by immunoSEQ multiplex PCR, and TCRdb holds only the in-frame ones, with some missing. This table holds over 150,000 clones, around 96% found once. The CDR3 loop spans 14 amino acids. Germline CDR1 MGHRA, CDR2 YSYEKL. V was cut by 1 base and J by 2 bases, with 6 bases left in between. The TCR was taken from a woman aged 18-35 years in good health and CMV-seronegative. The chain uses TRBV4-1 and TRBJ2-1; possible D gene TRBD2, 6 bases. Sequenced: PBMCs. The CDR3 DNA reads TGCGCCAGCAGCCAAGGGGGGGCCTACAATGAGCAGTTCTTC. As protein: CASSQGGAYNEQFF.